This entry is about one TCR beta chain. Its matching antigen is unknown. This record belongs to a study of T cell responses to AZD1222 COVID-19 vaccine. Between the trimmed V and J ends, which lost 5 bases and 2 bases, there was a span of 9 bases. The CDR3 sequence is 14 residues long. Germline CDR1 SGHVS, CDR2 FNYEAQ. Study-wide results and caveats: After two AZD1222 doses, spike-specific TCR breadth and depth rose versus day 0. Reports indicate that nearly half of spike-specific TCRs are directed at unmutated variant regions. Dominant at 160-218 and 743-854, vaccine-associated CD4 TCRs also spanned spike.

The method was immunoSEQ multiplex PCR; TCRdb's version includes in-frame clones alone and lacks a portion of them. The repertoire holds around 99,000 clones, with roughly 90% as singletons. The genes are TRBV7-6 and TRBJ2-2, with a possible D match to TRBD1 (5 bases). The material was peripheral blood, obtained on day 0 of AZD1222 vaccination. This TCR derives from an adult in good health. In DNA form, the CDR3 reads TGTGCCAGCAGCAAGACAGTAAACACCGGGGAGCTGTTTTTT. It codes for CASSKTVNTGELFF.